What follows are 20 T cell receptor beta chains derived from one specimen sequenced in a study of blood T cell repertoires in COVID-19. Sequencing used immunoSEQ multiplex PCR; TCRdb keeps in-frame clones, though not all of them. The sample has about 31,000 clones, 89% seen once. Specimen: peripheral blood. Receptor source: a middle-aged woman with active or convalescent COVID-19.

Concerning this clone itself: One junction end disagrees with the germline gene, perhaps due to a read error. V usage is TRBV7-7 and J usage is TRBJ1-3; D call uncertain. This CDR3 has 13 residues. The germline V gene has CDR1 SSHAT and CDR2 FNYEAQ (reference sequence). CDR3 in DNA: TGTGCTAGCAGCTTAAGCCCCGAAAACACCATATATTTT. This gives the protein CASSLSPENTIYF. Full variable domain (remainder filled in from reference TRBV7-7 and TRBJ1-3): GAGVSQSPRYKVTKRGQDVTLRCDPISSHATLYWYQQALGQGPEFLTYFNYEAQPDKSGLPSDRFSAERPEGSISTLTIQRTEQRDSAMYRCASSLSPENTIYFGEGSWLTVV.

This rearrangement joins TRBV11-2 to TRBJ1-2; 9 positions match TRBD1. CDR1 SGHAT and CDR2 FQNNGV come from the germline V gene. V trimming: 5 bases; J trimming: 10 bases; junction bases outside the gene matches: 8. This CDR3 is built from 13 residues. The CDR3 DNA reads TGTGCCAGCAGCCCGGGGGACAGGGTGGTCTACACCTTC. Translating gives CASSPGDRVVYTF.

The J gene is TRBJ1-2, the V gene TRBV30; 7 nucleotides agree with TRBD1. Germline loops: CDR1 GTSNPN, CDR2 SVGIG (reference sequence). The trim removed 0 bases at V and 5 bases at J, leaving 15 bases unmatched. This CDR3 spans 17 amino acids. The CDR3 nucleotides are TGTGCCTGGAGTGTCCGGGACAGAACTGCAAGTAAATATGGCTACACCTTC. Protein product: CAWSVRDRTASKYGYTF.

The chain's CDR3 is CSASEFYSNQPQHF. Here the CDR3 DNA reads TGCAGTGCGAGTGAGTTCTATAGCAATCAGCCCCAGCATTTT. V usage is TRBV20-1 and J usage is TRBJ1-5; no definite D call. This CDR3 is 14 amino acids long. The V and J ends lost 6 bases and 0 bases respectively, with 12 bases between them. CDR1 and CDR2 (germline): DFQATT, SNEGSKA (reference sequence).

This chain uses TRBV6-5 with TRBJ1-1; 7 nucleotides match TRBD1. The germline CDR1 and CDR2 sequences are MNHEY and SVGAGI. The V segment lost 6 bases and the J segment 6 bases; nucleotides outside the gene matches: 13. There are 15 residues in the CDR3. The chain's CDR3 is CASSSTGAPFSEAFF. CDR3 DNA sequence: TGTGCCAGCAGCTCCACAGGGGCCCCATTTTCTGAAGCTTTCTTT.

This clone was seen just once. V usage is TRBV10-3 and J usage is TRBJ1-1, with D possibly TRBD1 on 5 matching bases. Germline loops: CDR1 ENHRY, CDR2 SYGVKD. The CDR3 extends over 15 amino acids. Trimming took 0 bases from V and 5 from J, leaving 13 bases between them. The CDR3 sequence: CAISESPTDGTEAFF. The CDR3 region has the DNA TGTGCCATCAGTGAGTCGCCGACAGATGGGACTGAAGCTTTCTTT.

In nucleotides, the CDR3 is TGTGCCAGTAGTATGGGCGGGGGGCTCGACGGGGAGCTGTTTTTT. Its translation is CASSMGGGLDGELFF. V gene TRBV19 combines with J gene TRBJ2-2; 8 nucleotides agree with TRBD2. Losses at the gene ends were 3 bases for V and 7 bases for J; bases not matched to a gene: 7. The CDR3 has 15 amino acids. CDR1 is LNHDA, CDR2 SQIVND, per germline (reference sequence).

The gene calls are TRBV6-5 and TRBJ2-1; 10 bases line up with TRBD2. Trimming removed 2 bases from V and 9 bases from J; junction bases left unmatched: 7. CDR3 length: 15 residues. Germline lookup yields CDR1 MNHEY and CDR2 SVGAGI. The CDR3: CASSYLSGRASEQFF. The CDR3 coding sequence is TGTGCCAGCAGTTACCTCAGCGGGAGGGCCAGTGAGCAGTTCTTC.

For this clone: One end of the junction fails to match germline, which may point to a read error. The V and J genes are TRBV7-7 and TRBJ2-3; 10 bases align to TRBD1. This CDR3 is built from 15 residues. Germline V gene lookup returns CDR1 SSHAT and CDR2 FNYEAQ (reference sequence). CDR3 residues: CASSPQGQGTDTQYF. The CDR3 DNA reads as TGTGCTAGCAGCCCCCAGGGACAGGGGACAGATACGCAGTATTTT.

The rearrangement links TRBV28 to TRBJ2-3, with D possibly being TRBD2 (6 bases). The V end was cut by 5 bases, the J end by 4 bases, with 13 bases between. The CDR3 spans 14 residues. CDR1 MDHEN and CDR2 SYDVKM come from the germline V gene. CDR3 coding DNA: TGTGCCAGCAGTCCCGGGGGTAGCGCAGATACGCAGTATTTT. Translating gives CASSPGGSADTQYF.

The chain couples TRBV7-9 to TRBJ2-3; D gene ambiguous. Germline V gives CDR1 SEHNR, CDR2 FQNEAQ (reference sequence). The CDR3 sequence is 17 residues long. V shed 2 bases and J shed 0 bases, with 15 bases lying between them. This chain's CDR3 is CASSLLSTTTSTDTQYF. In DNA, the CDR3 is TGTGCCAGCAGCTTACTCTCGACAACCACTAGCACAGATACGCAGTATTTT. Based on the CDR3 plus reference TRBV7-9 and TRBJ2-3, the full variable domain is DTGVSQNPRHKITKRGQNVTFRCDPISEHNRLYWYRQTLGQGPEFLTYFQNEAQLEKSRLLSDRFSAERPKGSFSTLEIQRTEQGDSAMYLCASSLLSTTTSTDTQYFGPGTRLTVL.

The chain links TRBV7-2 to TRBJ2-3, with 7 bases matching TRBD1. Germline lookup yields CDR1 SGHTA and CDR2 FQGNSA. The J segment lost 1 base and the V segment lost 5 bases, leaving 0 bases of the junction unmatched. This CDR3 has 13 residues. CDR3 DNA sequence: TGTGCCAGCAGCGACAGGGGCACAGATACGCAGTATTTT. It translates to CASSDRGTDTQYF.

The rearrangement joins TRBV30 to TRBJ2-5, with D perhaps matching TRBD1 (7 bases). The CDR3 has 15 amino acids. V was clipped by 0 bases and J by 1 base, with 12 bases between them. Germline CDR1 and CDR2: GTSNPN and SVGIG (reference sequence). The CDR3 protein is CAWSVGGTVQETQYF. The CDR3 DNA reads TGTGCCTGGAGTGTCGGAGGGACAGTCCAAGAGACCCAGTACTTC. Looking up the rest from reference TRBV30 and TRBJ2-5 gives the full variable domain: SQTIHQWPATLVQPVGSPLSLECTVEGTSNPNLYWYRQAAGRGLQLLFYSVGIGQISSEVPQNLSASRPQDRQFILSSKKLLLSDSGFYLCAWSVGGTVQETQYFGPGTRLLVL.

This chain joins TRBV11-2 and TRBJ1-1; 7 nucleotides match TRBD1. The CDR3 length is 15 residues. Trimming at V came to 5 bases and at J to 0 bases, leaving 6 bases not matched to a gene. CDR1 SGHAT and CDR2 FQNNGV come from the germline V gene. As DNA, the CDR3 is TGTGCCAGCAGCCCGGGACAGCCCATGAACACTGAAGCTTTCTTT. It encodes CASSPGQPMNTEAFF.

The CDR3 here is CASRAGGANTEAFF. The CDR3 DNA reads as TGTGCCAGCAGGGCAGGCGGGGCGAACACTGAAGCTTTCTTT. The V call is TRBV6-5, the J call TRBJ1-1; D is possibly TRBD1 (5 bases). Trimming left V 6 bases short and J 1 base short, with 12 bases between. This CDR3 contains 14 residues. In germline, CDR1 is MNHEY, CDR2 SVGAGI.

The V gene is TRBV27, the J gene TRBJ1-4; TRBD1 might be the D (5 bases). The CDR3 loop spans 15 amino acids. The V gene's germline CDR1 is MNHEY and CDR2 SMNVEV (reference sequence). Trimming pared 7 bases from V and 6 bases from J, leaving 18 bases between. The CDR3 region is CASTPSGEGYEKLFF. The CDR3 DNA follows: TGTGCCAGCACTCCTTCGGGGGAGGGATATGAAAAACTGTTTTTT.

On this clone: The sample contains more than one DNA sequence encoding this CDR3. This chain links TRBV19 with TRBJ2-1, with a weak D call TRBD2 (6 bases). This CDR3 has 15 residues. Trimming shortened V by 1 base and J by 1 base, and 8 bases separated the two germline ends. CDR1 and CDR2 (germline): LNHDA, SQIVND (reference sequence). As DNA, the CDR3 is TGTGCCAGTAGTATAGGGGACTCTTCCTACAATGAGCAGTTCTTC. Protein sequence: CASSIGDSSYNEQFF.

In this sample, this clone turned up a few times. The genes are TRBV10-3 and TRBJ2-7, with D possibly being TRBD1 (6 bases). The V end was cut by 5 bases, the J end by 2 bases, with 19 bases between. Germline V lookup: CDR1 ENHRY, CDR2 SYGVKD. This CDR3 comprises 16 residues. CDR3 residues: CAISTPGTRVTYEQYF. Here the CDR3 DNA reads TGTGCCATCAGTACCCCCGGGACACGAGTTACCTACGAGCAGTACTTC.

This clone was recorded once. Additional DNA sequences in this sample encode the identical CDR3. The V and J genes are TRBV12-3 or TRBV12-4 and TRBJ1-2; D remains unclear. V lost 0 bases and J 8 bases, leaving 10 bases between the germline ends. CDR3 length equals 13 residues. CDR3 loop: CASSLAVRAGYTF. The CDR3 nucleotides read TGTGCCAGCAGTTTAGCTGTGAGGGCCGGCTACACCTTC.

The J gene is TRBJ1-2, the V gene TRBV6-5, with a possible D match to TRBD1 (5 bases). Trimming cost V 6 bases and J 6 bases, with 17 bases left between them. The CDR3 covers 14 residues. Germline V CDR1 and CDR2: MNHEY, SVGAGI. CDR3 DNA sequence: TGTGCCAGCAGCTCTCGGTCTCCCAGGGATGGCTACACCTTC. This encodes CASSSRSPRDGYTF.